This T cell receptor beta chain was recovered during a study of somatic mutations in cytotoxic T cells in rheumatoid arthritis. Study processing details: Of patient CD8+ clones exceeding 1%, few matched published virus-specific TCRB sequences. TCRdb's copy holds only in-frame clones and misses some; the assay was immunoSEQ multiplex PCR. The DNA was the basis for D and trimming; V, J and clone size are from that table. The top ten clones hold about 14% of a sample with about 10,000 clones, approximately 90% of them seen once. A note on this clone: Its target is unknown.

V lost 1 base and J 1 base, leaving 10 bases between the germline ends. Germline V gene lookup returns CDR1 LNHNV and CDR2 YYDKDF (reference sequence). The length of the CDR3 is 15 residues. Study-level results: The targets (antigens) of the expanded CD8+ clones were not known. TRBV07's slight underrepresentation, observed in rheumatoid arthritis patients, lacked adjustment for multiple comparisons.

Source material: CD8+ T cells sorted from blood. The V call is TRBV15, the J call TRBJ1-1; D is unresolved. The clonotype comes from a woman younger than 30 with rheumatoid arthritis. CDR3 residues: CATSRAKHTNTEAFF. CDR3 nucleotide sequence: TGTGCCACCAGCAGAGCAAAACATACGAACACTGAAGCTTTCTTT.